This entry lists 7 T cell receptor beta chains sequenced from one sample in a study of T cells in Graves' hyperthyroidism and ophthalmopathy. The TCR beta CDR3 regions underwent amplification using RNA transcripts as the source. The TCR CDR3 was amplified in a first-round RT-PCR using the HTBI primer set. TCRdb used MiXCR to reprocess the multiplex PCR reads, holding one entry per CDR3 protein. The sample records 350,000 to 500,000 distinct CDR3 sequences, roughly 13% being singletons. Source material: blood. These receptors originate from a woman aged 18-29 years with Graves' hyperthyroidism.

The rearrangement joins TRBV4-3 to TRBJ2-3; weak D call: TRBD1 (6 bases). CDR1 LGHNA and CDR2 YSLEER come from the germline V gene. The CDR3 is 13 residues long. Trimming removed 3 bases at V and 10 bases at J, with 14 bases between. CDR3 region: CASSHDGTQAQYF. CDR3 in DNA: TGCGCCAGCAGCCACGACGGGACACAGGCGCAGTATTTT.

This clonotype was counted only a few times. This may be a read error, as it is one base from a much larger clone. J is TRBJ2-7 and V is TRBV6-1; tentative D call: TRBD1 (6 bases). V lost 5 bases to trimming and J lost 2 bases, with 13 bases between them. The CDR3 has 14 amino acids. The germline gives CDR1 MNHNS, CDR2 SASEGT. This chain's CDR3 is CASSRLTGPYEQYF. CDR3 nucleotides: TGTGCCAGCAGTCGACTCACAGGGCCCTACGAGCAGTACTTC.

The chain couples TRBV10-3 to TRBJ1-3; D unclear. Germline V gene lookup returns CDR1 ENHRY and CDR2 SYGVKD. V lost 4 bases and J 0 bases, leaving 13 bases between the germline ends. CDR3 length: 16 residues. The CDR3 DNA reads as TGTGCCATCAGTGCCCAGGCGCCAAGCTCTGGAAACACCATATATTTT. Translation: CAISAQAPSSGNTIYF.

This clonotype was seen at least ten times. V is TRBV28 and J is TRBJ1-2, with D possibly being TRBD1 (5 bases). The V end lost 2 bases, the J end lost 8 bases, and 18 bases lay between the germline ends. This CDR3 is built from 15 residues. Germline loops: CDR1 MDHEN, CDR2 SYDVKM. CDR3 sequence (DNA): TGTGCCAGCAGTTTAATCTACTCCAGGGCCGACGGCTACACCTTC. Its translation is CASSLIYSRADGYTF.

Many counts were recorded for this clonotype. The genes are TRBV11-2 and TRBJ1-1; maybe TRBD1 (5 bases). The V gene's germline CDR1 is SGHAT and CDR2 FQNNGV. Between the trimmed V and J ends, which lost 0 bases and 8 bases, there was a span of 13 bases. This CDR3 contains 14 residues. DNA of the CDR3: TGTGCCAGCAGCTTAGAGGGAGGGGTCGGCGAAGCTTTCTTT. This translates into CASSLEGGVGEAFF.

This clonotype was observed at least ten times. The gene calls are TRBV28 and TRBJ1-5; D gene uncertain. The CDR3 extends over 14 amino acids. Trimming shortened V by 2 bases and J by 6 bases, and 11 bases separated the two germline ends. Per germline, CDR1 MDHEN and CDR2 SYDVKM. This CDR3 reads CASSLDSGGQPQHF. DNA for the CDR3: TGTGCCAGCAGTTTAGATTCCGGCGGTCAGCCCCAGCATTTT.

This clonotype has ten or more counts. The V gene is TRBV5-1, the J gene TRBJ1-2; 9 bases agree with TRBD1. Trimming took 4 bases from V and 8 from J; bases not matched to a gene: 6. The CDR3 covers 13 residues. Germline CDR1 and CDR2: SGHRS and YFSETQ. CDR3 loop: CASSPRTGDGYTF. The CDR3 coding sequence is TGCGCCAGCAGCCCGCGGACAGGGGACGGCTACACCTTC.